Following are 4 T cell receptor beta chains from one sample sequenced in a study of blood T cell repertoires in COVID-19. Clones were read by immunoSEQ multiplex PCR, and TCRdb kept only the in-frame ones, dropping some. The sample has roughly 150,000 clones, approximately 78% seen once. The sequencing sample was made of peripheral blood. The source is a woman at least 80 years old with acute or convalescent COVID-19.

The rearrangement joins TRBV30 to TRBJ1-6; 9 nucleotides align to TRBD1. V shed 5 bases and J 7 bases; nucleotides not matched to a gene: 6. CDR1 and CDR2 from the germline V gene are GTSNPN and SVGIG (reference sequence). This CDR3 is 14 amino acids long. DNA of the CDR3: TGTGCCTGGGACGTCGGGACAGGGAATTCACCCCTCCACTTT. It encodes CAWDVGTGNSPLHF.

This chain links TRBV28 with TRBJ1-2; 7 nucleotides agree with TRBD1. Trimming cost V 6 bases and J 4 bases; bases outside gene matches: 5. The CDR3 covers 13 residues. The germline V gene encodes CDR1 MDHEN and CDR2 SYDVKM. The CDR3 loop reads CASSIRDSYGYTF. The CDR3 DNA sequence: TGTGCCAGCAGCATCCGGGACAGCTATGGCTACACCTTC.

V gene TRBV19 combines with J gene TRBJ1-3; D gene uncertain. CDR1 LNHDA and CDR2 SQIVND come from the germline V gene (reference sequence). The V and J ends lost 3 bases and 3 bases respectively, with 12 bases between them. CDR3 size: 15 residues. The CDR3 DNA follows: TGTGCCAGTAGTATTGCCGGGGTCGGTGGAAACACCATATATTTT. This translates into CASSIAGVGGNTIYF. Based on the CDR3 plus reference TRBV19 and TRBJ1-3, the full variable domain is DGGITQSPKYLFRKEGQNVTLSCEQNLNHDAMYWYRQDPGQGLRLIYYSQIVNDFQKGDIAEGYSVSREKKESFPLTVTSAQKNPTAFYLCASSIAGVGGNTIYFGEGSWLTVV.

The chain carries TRBV10-2 and TRBJ1-2; unclear D gene. CDR1 is WSHSY, CDR2 SAAADI, per germline. The CDR3 contains 13 residues. The ends were cut back, 4 bases at V and 2 bases at J, with 8 bases in the middle. Here the CDR3 reads CASSGRLNYGYTF. For the CDR3, the DNA is TGCGCCAGCAGTGGCAGACTGAACTATGGCTACACCTTC.